A selection of T cell receptor beta chains follows, all from one sample in a study of T cell responses to AZD1222 COVID-19 vaccine. Assay used: immunoSEQ multiplex PCR; TCRdb lists only in-frame clones, some missing. The sample contains approximately 170,000 clones, roughly 93% of which appear only once. Material: peripheral blood, obtained on day 0 of AZD1222 vaccination. The receptors originated from an adult in good health. Each CDR3 is given with its conserved first and last residue. Each record gives: V gene, D gene, clone size, J gene, CDR3 DNA, CDR3 protein. A D gene is named only where the DNA matches it firmly. Clone size is shown for a subset of rows, as once, few, many or a class of expanded clone.

TRBV19,TRBD1,-,TRBJ1-5,TGTGCCAGTAGTACGGGACAGGGCTATCAGCCCCAGCATTTT,CASSTGQGYQPQHF
TRBV4-1,TRBD1,-,TRBJ2-1,TGCGCCAGCAGCCCCTCATCCCTGGACAGGACCTACAATGAGCAGTTCTTC,CASSPSSLDRTYNEQFF
TRBV6-1,-,-,TRBJ1-2,TGTGCCAGCAGTGAAGGCGGACAAGCGCTCTATGGCTACACCTTC,CASSEGGQALYGYTF
TRBV12-5,TRBD1,-,TRBJ1-1,TGTGCTAGTGGTCCCCGACAGGGAGTCGGTCCTGAAGCTTTCTTT,CASGPRQGVGPEAFF
TRBV5-1,-,-,TRBJ1-2,TGCGCCAGCAGCTTGGTCGCCAGTCCTAACTATGGCTACACCTTC,CASSLVASPNYGYTF
TRBV6-5,-,-,TRBJ1-5,TGTGCCAGCAGTTACTCGGTTGGTAATCAGCCCCAGCATTTT,CASSYSVGNQPQHF
TRBV6-6,-,-,TRBJ1-2,TGTGCCAGCAGTTTCAGGACTCGGCAAAACTATGGCTACACCTTC,CASSFRTRQNYGYTF
TRBV10-2,TRBD1,-,TRBJ1-1,TGCGCCAGCAGTGACAGGGGGTATGTCGAAGCTTTCTTT,CASSDRGYVEAFF
TRBV25-1,-,-,TRBJ2-7,TGTGCCAGCAGTGGCCCCGGGCTAGAGAGCTCCTACGAGCAGTACTTC,CASSGPGLESSYEQYF
TRBV9,TRBD1,-,TRBJ1-2,TGTGCCAGCAGCGTAGTGGGACAGGGGAGTGGCTACACCTTC,CASSVVGQGSGYTF
TRBV29-1,-,-,TRBJ2-3,TGCAGTGAAACTCCGTCCGGACGCGATACGCAGTATTTT,CSETPSGRDTQYF
TRBV5-6,TRBD1,-,TRBJ2-2,TGTGCCAGCAGCGTAAGGACAGGGGACACGAACACCGGGGAGCTGTTTTTT,CASSVRTGDTNTGELFF
TRBV11-2,-,-,TRBJ1-1,TGTGCCAGCAGCTTAGATATGGTGAACACTGAAGCTTTCTTT,CASSLDMVNTEAFF
TRBV28,-,-,TRBJ1-2,TGTGCCAGCAGTTTATTCTTGGGAGCTAACTATGGCTACACCTTC,CASSLFLGANYGYTF
TRBV24-1,TRBD2,-,TRBJ2-2,TGTGCCACCAGTGGACTAGCGGGAGGGATGGAGGAGCTGTTTTTT,CATSGLAGGMEELFF
TRBV12-3/TRBV12-4,-,-,TRBJ1-6,TGTGCCAGCAGTTGGGGGAATTCACCCCTCCACTTT,CASSWGNSPLHF
TRBV14,-,-,TRBJ2-5,TGTGCCAGCAGCCAAGATCGGGTAACGAGCCCCCAAGAGACCCAGTACTTC,CASSQDRVTSPQETQYF
TRBV19,TRBD2,-,TRBJ2-3,TGTGCCAGTAGTGTCTCCGGGACTAGGATTACGGATACGCAGTATTTT,CASSVSGTRITDTQYF
TRBV5-4,TRBD2,-,TRBJ2-7,TGTGCCAGCAGTTCCGGGACTAGCGTATTAAGGCAGTACTTC,CASSSGTSVLRQYF
TRBV6-5,TRBD1,-,TRBJ1-1,TGTGCCAGCAGTTCAACCTCTACAGGGGCGGCCACTGAAGCTTTCTTT,CASSSTSTGAATEAFF
TRBV6-6,TRBD1,-,TRBJ1-2,TGTGCCAGCATTGGGACAGCTAACTATGGCTACACCTTC,CASIGTANYGYTF
TRBV6-5,TRBD1,once,TRBJ1-2,TGTGCCAGCAGCCTGGGACAGGGGCCACTCGGCTACACCTTC,CASSLGQGPLGYTF
TRBV15,-,-,TRBJ1-4,TGTGCCACCAGCAGTCTGCCCGGCGGCGACGAAAAACTGTTTTTT,CATSSLPGGDEKLFF
TRBV6-5,-,-,TRBJ1-6,TGTGCCAGCAGTTACTCGCTCAATTCACCCCTCCACTTT,CASSYSLNSPLHF
TRBV5-1,-,-,TRBJ2-5,TGCGCCAGCAGCAAATGGACCATCCAAGAGACCCAGTACTTC,CASSKWTIQETQYF
TRBV5-4,-,-,TRBJ1-2,TGTGCCAGCAGCGGGGGGGTCGACTATGGCTACACCTTC,CASSGGVDYGYTF
TRBV3-1/TRBV3-2,-,-,TRBJ1-4,TGTGCCAGCAGCCTCTCGGGGGCTAGCGAAAAACTGTTTTTT,CASSLSGASEKLFF
TRBV11-2,-,-,TRBJ2-7,TGTGCCAGCAGCTTCGCGGGGAGTAGCGAGCAGTACTTC,CASSFAGSSEQYF
TRBV6-5,-,-,TRBJ1-1,TGTGCCAGCAGTTATCGCGGATCCACTGAAGCTTTCTTT,CASSYRGSTEAFF
TRBV27,-,-,TRBJ1-5,TGTGCCAGCAGTTTAGCGGGGGGGGGCAATCAGCCCCAGCATTTT,CASSLAGGGNQPQHF
TRBV6-5,TRBD1,-,TRBJ1-5,TGTGCCAGCAGAGACAGGGCTTTGGGAAATCAGCCCCAGCATTTT,CASRDRALGNQPQHF
TRBV5-1,-,-,TRBJ1-2,TGCGCCAGCAGCTTTAATGGGGGTTCCTCTTCCTATGGCTACACCTTC,CASSFNGGSSSYGYTF
TRBV5-4,-,once,TRBJ2-1,TGTGCCAGCAGCTTGAATCCGGGGCATGAGCAGTTCTTC,CASSLNPGHEQFF
TRBV6-4,TRBD1,-,TRBJ1-1,TGTGCCAGCACCACGGGACAGGGGAATTTGGTTGGCACTGAAGCTTTCTTT,CASTTGQGNLVGTEAFF
TRBV19,-,once,TRBJ2-1,TGTGCCAGTAGTATAGATCCGAACAGCCACAATGAGCAGTTCTTC,CASSIDPNSHNEQFF
TRBV19,-,-,TRBJ1-2,TGTGCCAGTAGTCCAGCACTACCCTATGGCTACACCTTC,CASSPALPYGYTF
TRBV12-5,-,once,TRBJ1-1,TGTGCTAGTGGTTTGATGGGGAACACTGAAGCTTTCTTT,CASGLMGNTEAFF
TRBV18,-,-,TRBJ1-3,TGTGCCAGCTCACCGGCCAGCGGCCGAAACACCATATATTTT,CASSPASGRNTIYF
TRBV27,-,-,TRBJ2-1,TGTGCCAGCAGTTTATCGTTCACCCCCGTTAGGGGCAATGAGCAGTTCTTC,CASSLSFTPVRGNEQFF
TRBV2,-,few,TRBJ2-1,TGTGCCAGCAGCAGCACCCCGGGGCCTCGGGCGGGGTTCTTC,CASSSTPGPRAGFF
TRBV29-1,-,-,TRBJ2-1,TGCAGCGTTGAGAGAAGGGTTAGCAGCAATGAGCAGTTCTTC,CSVERRVSSNEQFF
TRBV12-3/TRBV12-4,-,-,TRBJ1-2,TGTGCCAGCAAGTTTGCCCGAGGCGGCTACACCTTC,CASKFARGGYTF
TRBV6-5,-,-,TRBJ2-1,TGTGCCAGCAGTCCCTCGGACATTGATGAGCAGTTCTTC,CASSPSDIDEQFF
TRBV11-2,TRBD2,-,TRBJ2-7,TGTGCCAGCAGCTTAGCCGGGAGGGGCTCCTACGAGCAGTACTTC,CASSLAGRGSYEQYF
TRBV18,-,-,TRBJ2-1,TGTGCCAGCTCACCGGGGATCCATGAGCAGTTCTTC,CASSPGIHEQFF